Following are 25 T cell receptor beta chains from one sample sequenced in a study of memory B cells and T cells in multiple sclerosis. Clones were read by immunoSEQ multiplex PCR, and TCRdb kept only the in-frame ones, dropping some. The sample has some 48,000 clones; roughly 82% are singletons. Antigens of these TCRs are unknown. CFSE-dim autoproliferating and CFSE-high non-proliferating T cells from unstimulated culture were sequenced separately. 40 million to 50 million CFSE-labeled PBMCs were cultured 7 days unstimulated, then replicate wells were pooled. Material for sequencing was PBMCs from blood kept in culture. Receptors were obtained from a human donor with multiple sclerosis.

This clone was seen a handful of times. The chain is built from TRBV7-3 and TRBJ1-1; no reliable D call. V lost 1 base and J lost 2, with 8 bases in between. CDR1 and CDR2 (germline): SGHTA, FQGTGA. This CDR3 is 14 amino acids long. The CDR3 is CASSLMGSNTEAFF. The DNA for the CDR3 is TGTGCCAGCAGCTTAATGGGCAGCAACACTGAAGCTTTCTTT. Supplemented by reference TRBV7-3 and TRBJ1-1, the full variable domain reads GAGVSQTPSNKVTEKGKYVELRCDPISGHTALYWYRQSLGQGPEFLIYFQGTGAADDSGLPNDRFFAVRPEGSVSTLKIQRTERGDSAVYLCASSLMGSNTEAFFGQGTRLTVV.

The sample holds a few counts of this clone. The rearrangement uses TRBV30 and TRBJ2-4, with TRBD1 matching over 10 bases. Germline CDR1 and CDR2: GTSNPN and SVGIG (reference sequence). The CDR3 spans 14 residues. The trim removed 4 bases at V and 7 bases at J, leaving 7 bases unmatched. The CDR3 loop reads CAWTNDRGPNIQYF. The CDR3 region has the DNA TGTGCCTGGACCAACGACAGGGGGCCCAACATTCAGTACTTC. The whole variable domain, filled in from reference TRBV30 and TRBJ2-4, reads SQTIHQWPATLVQPVGSPLSLECTVEGTSNPNLYWYRQAAGRGLQLLFYSVGIGQISSEVPQNLSASRPQDRQFILSSKKLLLSDSGFYLCAWTNDRGPNIQYFGAGTRLSVL.

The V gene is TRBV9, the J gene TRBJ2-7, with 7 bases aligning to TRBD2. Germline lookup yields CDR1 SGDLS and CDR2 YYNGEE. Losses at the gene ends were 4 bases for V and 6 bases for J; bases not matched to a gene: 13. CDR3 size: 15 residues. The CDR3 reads CASSPSPGGGVEQYF. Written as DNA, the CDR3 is TGTGCCAGCAGCCCCTCCCCCGGCGGGGGAGTCGAGCAGTACTTC.

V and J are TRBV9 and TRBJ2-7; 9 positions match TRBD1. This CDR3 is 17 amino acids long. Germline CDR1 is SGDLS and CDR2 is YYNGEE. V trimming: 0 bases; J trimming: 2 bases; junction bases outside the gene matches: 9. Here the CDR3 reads CASSVGPPGTGTYEQYF. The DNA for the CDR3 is TGTGCCAGCAGCGTAGGTCCCCCCGGGACAGGGACCTACGAGCAGTACTTC.

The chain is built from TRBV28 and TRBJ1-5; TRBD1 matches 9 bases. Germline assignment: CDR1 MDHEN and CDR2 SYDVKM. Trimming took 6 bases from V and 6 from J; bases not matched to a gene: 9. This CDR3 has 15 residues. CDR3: CASSTGGEEGQPQHF. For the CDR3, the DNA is TGTGCCAGCAGCACAGGGGGCGAGGAGGGTCAGCCCCAGCATTTT.

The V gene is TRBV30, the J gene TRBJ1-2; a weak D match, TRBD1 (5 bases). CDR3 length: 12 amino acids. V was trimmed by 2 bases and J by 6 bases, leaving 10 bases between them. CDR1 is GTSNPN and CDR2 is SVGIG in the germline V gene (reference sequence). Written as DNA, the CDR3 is TGTGCCTGGAGTCTGACAGTTGATGGCTACACCTTC. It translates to CAWSLTVDGYTF.

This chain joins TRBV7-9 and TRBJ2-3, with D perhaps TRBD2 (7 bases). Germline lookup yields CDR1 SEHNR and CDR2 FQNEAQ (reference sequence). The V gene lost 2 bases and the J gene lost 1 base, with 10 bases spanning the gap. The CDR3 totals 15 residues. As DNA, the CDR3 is TGTGCCAGCAGCTTACCCGGGGGGCGCACAGATACGCAGTATTTT. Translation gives CASSLPGGRTDTQYF.

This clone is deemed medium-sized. The CDR3 is CASSPGGYGNEKLFF. The CDR3 DNA sequence: TGTGCCAGCAGCCCGGGGGGCTATGGTAATGAAAAACTGTTTTTT. The chain joins TRBV5-5 to TRBJ1-4, with D possibly TRBD1 on 6 matching bases. Trimming removed 4 bases at V and 4 bases at J, with 14 bases between. This CDR3 contains 15 residues. CDR1 and CDR2 (germline): SGHKS, YYEKEE (reference sequence).

CDR3 protein: CASSTGIEQYF. The CDR3 DNA reads as TGCGCCAGCAGCACCGGGATCGAGCAGTACTTC. This chain joins TRBV5-1 and TRBJ2-7; possibly TRBD2 for D (5 bases). The CDR3 runs 11 residues. CDR1 is SGHRS, CDR2 YFSETQ, per germline. Trimming pared 4 bases from V and 6 bases from J, leaving 8 bases between.

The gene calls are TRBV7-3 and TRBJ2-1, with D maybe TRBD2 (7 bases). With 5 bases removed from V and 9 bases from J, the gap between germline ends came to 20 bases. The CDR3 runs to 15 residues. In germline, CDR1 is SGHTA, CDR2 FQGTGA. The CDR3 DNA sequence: TGTGCCAGCAGCCCCCTACCCGGGGGGCGGGGTGAGCAGTTCTTC. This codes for CASSPLPGGRGEQFF.

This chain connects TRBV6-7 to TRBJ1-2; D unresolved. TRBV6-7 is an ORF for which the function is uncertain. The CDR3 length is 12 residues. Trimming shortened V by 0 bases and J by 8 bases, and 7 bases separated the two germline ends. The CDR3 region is CASSYSAGGYTF. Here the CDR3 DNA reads TGTGCCAGCAGTTACTCTGCAGGCGGCTACACCTTC.

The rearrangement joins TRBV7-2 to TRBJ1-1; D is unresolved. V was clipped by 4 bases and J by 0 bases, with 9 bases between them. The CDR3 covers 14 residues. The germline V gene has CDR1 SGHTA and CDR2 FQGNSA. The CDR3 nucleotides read TGTGCCAGCAGCTACCGGACGGTGAACACTGAAGCTTTCTTT. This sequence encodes CASSYRTVNTEAFF.

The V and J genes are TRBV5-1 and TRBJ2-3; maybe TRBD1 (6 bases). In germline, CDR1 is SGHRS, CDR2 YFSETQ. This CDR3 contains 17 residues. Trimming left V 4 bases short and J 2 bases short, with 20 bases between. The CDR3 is CASSLPGQPTYTDTQYF. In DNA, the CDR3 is TGCGCCAGCAGCCTACCGGGACAACCAACCTACACAGATACGCAGTATTTT.

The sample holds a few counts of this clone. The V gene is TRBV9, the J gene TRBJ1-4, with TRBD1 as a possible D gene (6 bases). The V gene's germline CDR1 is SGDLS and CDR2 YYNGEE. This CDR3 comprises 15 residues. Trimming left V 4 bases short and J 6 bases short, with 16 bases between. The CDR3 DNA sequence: TGTGCCAGCAGCCTGGGGGCTGAACTGTATGAAAAACTGTTTTTT. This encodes CASSLGAELYEKLFF.

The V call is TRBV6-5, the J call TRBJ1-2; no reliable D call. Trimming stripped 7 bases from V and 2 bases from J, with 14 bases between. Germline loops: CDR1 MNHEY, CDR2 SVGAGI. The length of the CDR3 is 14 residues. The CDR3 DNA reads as TGTGCCAGCATTGGACTCGGAGGGAACTATGGCTACACCTTC. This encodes CASIGLGGNYGYTF.

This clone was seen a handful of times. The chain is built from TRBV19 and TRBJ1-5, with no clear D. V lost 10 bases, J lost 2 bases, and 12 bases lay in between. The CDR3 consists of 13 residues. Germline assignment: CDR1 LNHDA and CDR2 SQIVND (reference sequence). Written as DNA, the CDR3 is TGTGCCACCCGCAGTGATGGCAATCAGCCCCAGCATTTT. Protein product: CATRSDGNQPQHF.

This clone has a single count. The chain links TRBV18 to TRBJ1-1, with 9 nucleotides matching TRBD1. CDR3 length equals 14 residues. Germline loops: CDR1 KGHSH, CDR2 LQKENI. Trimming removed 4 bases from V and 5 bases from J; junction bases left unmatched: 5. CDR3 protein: CASSRGQGWTEAFF. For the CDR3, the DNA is TGTGCCAGCTCACGGGGACAGGGTTGGACTGAAGCTTTCTTT.

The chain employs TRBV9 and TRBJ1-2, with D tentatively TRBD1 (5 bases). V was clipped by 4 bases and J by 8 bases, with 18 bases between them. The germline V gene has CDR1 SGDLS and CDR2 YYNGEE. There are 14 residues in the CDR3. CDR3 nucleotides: TGTGCCAGCAGCCCAGGGATTGGGGTGTACGGCTACACCTTC. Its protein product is CASSPGIGVYGYTF.

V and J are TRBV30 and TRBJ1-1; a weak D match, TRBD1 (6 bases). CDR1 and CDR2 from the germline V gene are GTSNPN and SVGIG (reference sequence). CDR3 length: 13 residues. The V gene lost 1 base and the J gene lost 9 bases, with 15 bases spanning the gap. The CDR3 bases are TGTGCCTGGAGTGATGACAGGACCCGTAAAGCTTTCTTT. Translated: CAWSDDRTRKAFF.

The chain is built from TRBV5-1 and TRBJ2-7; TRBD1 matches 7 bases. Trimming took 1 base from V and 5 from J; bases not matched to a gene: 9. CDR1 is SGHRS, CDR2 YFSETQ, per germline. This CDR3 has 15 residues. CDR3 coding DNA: TGCGCCAGCAGCTTGATAGCAGGGGGTCTCGACGAGCAGTACTTC. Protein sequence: CASSLIAGGLDEQYF.

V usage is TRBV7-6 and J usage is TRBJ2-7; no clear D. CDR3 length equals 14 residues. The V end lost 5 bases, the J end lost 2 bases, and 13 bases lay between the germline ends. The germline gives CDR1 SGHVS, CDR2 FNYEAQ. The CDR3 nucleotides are TGTGCCAGCAGCGATGGGAACAGAGCCTACGAGCAGTACTTC. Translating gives CASSDGNRAYEQYF.

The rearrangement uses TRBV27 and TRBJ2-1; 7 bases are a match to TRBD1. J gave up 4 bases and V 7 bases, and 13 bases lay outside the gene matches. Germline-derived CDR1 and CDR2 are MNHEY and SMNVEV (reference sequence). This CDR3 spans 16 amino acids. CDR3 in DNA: TGTGCCAGCACCTTGACCGCCGGGACAGCTTACAATGAGCAGTTCTTC. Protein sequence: CASTLTAGTAYNEQFF.

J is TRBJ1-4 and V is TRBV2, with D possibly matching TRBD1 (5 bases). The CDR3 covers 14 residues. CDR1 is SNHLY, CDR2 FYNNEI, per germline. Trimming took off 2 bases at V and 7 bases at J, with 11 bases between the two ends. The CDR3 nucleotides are TGTGCCAGCAGTGAACGGCAGGGAGGTGAAAAACTGTTTTTT. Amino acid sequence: CASSERQGGEKLFF.

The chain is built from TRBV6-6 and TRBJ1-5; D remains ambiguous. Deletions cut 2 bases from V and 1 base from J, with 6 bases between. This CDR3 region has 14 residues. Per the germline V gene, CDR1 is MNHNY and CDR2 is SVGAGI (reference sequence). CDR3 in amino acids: CASSYTASNQPQHF. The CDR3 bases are TGTGCCAGCAGTTACACGGCGAGCAATCAGCCCCAGCATTTT.

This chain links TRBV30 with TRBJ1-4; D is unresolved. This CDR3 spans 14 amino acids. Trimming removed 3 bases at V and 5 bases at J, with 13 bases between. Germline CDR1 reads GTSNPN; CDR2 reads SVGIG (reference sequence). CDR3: CAWSAGRINEKLFF. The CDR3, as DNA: TGTGCCTGGAGCGCCGGACGGATAAATGAAAAACTGTTTTTT.